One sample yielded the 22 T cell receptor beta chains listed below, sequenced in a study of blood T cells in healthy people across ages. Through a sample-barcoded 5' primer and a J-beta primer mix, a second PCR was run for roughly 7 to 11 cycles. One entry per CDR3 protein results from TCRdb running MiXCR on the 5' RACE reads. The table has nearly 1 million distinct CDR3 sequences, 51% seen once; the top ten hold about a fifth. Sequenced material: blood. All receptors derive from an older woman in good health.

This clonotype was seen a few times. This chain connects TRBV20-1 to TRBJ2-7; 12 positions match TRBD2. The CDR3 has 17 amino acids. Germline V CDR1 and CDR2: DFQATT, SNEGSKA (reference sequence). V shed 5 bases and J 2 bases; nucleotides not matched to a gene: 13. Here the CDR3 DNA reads TGCAGTGCTCCTAAAGGACTAGCGGGAACCACCCCCTACGAGCAGTACTTC. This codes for CSAPKGLAGTTPYEQYF.

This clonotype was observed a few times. CDR3 sequence (DNA): TGTGCCAGCAGCCGACAGGGGGTGAGCTATGGCTACACCTTC. As protein: CASSRQGVSYGYTF. The rearrangement uses TRBV7-2 and TRBJ1-2; 9 positions agree with TRBD1. Germline V gene lookup returns CDR1 SGHTA and CDR2 FQGNSA. The CDR3 consists of 14 residues. V dropped 5 bases and J dropped 4; count of bases not matched to a gene: 5.

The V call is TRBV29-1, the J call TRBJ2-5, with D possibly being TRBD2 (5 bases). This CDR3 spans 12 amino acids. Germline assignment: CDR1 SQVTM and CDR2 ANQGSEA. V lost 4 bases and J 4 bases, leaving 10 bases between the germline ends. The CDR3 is CSVAGSRETQYF. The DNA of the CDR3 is TGCAGCGTTGCGGGGAGCCGAGAGACCCAGTACTTC.

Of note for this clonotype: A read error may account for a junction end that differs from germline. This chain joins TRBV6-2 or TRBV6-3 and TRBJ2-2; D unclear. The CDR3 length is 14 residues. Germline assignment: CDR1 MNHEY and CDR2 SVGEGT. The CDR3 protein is CASTEIFNTWELFF. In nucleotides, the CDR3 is TGTGCCAGCACCGAGATATTCAACACCTGGGAGCTGTTTTTT.

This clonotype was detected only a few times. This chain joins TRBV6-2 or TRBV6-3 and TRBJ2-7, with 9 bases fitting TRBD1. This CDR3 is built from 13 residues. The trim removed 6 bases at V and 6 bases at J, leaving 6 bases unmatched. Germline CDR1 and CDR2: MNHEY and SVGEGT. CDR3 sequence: CASRRTGEAEQYF. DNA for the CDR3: TGTGCCAGCAGGAGGACAGGGGAAGCCGAGCAGTACTTC.

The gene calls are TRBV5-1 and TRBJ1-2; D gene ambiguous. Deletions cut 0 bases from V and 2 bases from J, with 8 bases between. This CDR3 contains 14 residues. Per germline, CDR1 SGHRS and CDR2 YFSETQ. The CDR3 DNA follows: TGCGCCAGCAGCTTGGCCGAGCCGAACTATGGCTACACCTTC. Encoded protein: CASSLAEPNYGYTF.

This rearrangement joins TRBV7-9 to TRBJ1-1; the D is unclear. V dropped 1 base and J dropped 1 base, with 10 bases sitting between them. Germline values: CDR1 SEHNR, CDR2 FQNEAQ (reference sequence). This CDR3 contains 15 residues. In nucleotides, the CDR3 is TGTGCCAGCAGCTTAGTAATAGGAACGAACACTGAAGCTTTCTTT. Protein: CASSLVIGTNTEAFF.

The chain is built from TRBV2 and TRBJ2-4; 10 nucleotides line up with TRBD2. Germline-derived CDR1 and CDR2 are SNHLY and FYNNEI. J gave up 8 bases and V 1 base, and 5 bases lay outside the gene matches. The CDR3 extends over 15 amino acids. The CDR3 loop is CASSEGASGRYIQYF. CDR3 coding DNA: TGTGCCAGCAGTGAAGGGGCTAGCGGGAGATACATTCAGTACTTC.

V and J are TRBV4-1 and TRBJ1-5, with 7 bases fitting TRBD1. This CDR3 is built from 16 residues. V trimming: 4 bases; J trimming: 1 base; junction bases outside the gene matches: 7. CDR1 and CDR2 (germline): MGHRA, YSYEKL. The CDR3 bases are TGCGCCAGCAGCCGCCTGTGGGGACAGAGCAATCAGCCCCAGCATTTT. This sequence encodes CASSRLWGQSNQPQHF.

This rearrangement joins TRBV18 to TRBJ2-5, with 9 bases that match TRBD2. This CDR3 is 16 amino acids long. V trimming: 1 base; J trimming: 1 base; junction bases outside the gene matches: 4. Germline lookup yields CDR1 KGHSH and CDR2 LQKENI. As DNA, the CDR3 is TGTGCCAGCTCACCACTCGGACTAGCGCCCCAAGAGACCCAGTACTTC. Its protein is CASSPLGLAPQETQYF.

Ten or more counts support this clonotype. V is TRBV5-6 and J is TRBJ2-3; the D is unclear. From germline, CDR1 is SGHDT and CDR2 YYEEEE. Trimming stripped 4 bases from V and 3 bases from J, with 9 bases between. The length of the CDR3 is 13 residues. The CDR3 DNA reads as TGTGCCAGCAGCCTTACTGTTACAGATACGCAGTATTTT. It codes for CASSLTVTDTQYF.

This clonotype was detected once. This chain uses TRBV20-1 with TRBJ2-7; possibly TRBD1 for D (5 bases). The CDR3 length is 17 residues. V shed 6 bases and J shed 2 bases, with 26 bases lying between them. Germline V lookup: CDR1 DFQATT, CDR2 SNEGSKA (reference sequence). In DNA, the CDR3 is TGCAGTGCAATGTTTGTGCTAGACAGCGAGCCTCCCTACGAGCAGTACTTC. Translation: CSAMFVLDSEPPYEQYF.

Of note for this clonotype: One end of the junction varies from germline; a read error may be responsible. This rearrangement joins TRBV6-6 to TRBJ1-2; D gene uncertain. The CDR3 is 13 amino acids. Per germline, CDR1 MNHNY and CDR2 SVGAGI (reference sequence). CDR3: CASSDSADYGYTF. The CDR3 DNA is TGTGCCAGCAGTGACTCGGCAGACTATGGCTACACCTTC.

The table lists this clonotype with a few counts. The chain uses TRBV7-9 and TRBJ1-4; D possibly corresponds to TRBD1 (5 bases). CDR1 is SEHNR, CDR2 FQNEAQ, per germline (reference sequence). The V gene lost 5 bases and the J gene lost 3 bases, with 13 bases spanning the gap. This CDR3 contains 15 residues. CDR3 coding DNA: TGTGCCAGCAGCAATCAGGGAGCATCTAATGAAAAACTGTTTTTT. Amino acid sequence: CASSNQGASNEKLFF.

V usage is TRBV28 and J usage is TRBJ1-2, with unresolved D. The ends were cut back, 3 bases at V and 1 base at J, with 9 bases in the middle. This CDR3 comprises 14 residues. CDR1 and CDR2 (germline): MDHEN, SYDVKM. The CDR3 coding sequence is TGTGCCAGCAGTTTTAGGACCATTAACTATGGCTACACCTTC. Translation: CASSFRTINYGYTF.

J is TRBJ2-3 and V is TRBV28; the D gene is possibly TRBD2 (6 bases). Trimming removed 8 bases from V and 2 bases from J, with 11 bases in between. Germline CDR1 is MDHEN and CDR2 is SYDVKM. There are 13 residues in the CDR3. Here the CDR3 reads CASGSGSTDTQYF. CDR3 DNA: TGTGCCAGCGGTAGCGGATCCACAGATACGCAGTATTTT. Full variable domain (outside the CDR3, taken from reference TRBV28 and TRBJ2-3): DVKVTQSSRYLVKRTGEKVFLECVQDMDHENMFWYRQDPGLGLRLIYFSYDVKMKEKGDIPEGYSVSREKKERFSLILESASTNQTSMYLCASGSGSTDTQYFGPGTRLTVL.

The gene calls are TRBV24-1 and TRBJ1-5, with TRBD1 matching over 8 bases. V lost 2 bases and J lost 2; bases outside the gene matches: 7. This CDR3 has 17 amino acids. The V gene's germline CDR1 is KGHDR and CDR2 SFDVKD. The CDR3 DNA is TGTGCCACCAGTGATTCTCAGGGGGCCGAGGGCAATCAGCCCCAGCATTTT. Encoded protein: CATSDSQGAEGNQPQHF.

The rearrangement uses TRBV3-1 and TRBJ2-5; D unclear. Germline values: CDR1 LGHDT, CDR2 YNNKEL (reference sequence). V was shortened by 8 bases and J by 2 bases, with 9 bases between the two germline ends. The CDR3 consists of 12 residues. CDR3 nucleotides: TGTGCCAGCGGCAGCTGGCAAGAGACCCAGTACTTC. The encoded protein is CASGSWQETQYF.

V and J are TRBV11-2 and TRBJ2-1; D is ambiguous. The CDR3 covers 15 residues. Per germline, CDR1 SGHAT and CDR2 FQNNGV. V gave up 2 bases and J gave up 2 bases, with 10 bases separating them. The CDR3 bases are TGTGCCAGCAGCTTAAATGTGGGGACCTACAATGAGCAGTTCTTC. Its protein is CASSLNVGTYNEQFF.

The CDR3 loop is CASSQVDFTGTQYF. The CDR3 nucleotides are TGCGCCAGCAGCCAAGTGGACTTTACGGGGACCCAGTACTTC. This chain connects TRBV4-1 to TRBJ2-5; D may be TRBD2 (5 bases). Germline CDR1 reads MGHRA; CDR2 reads YSYEKL. This CDR3 has 14 amino acids. Trimming removed 1 base at V and 7 bases at J, with 13 bases between.

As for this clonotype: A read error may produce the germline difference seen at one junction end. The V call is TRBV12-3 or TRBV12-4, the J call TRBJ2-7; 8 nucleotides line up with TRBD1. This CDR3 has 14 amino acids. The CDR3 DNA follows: TGTGCCAGCAGTTTGGGGCAGGGGGCCTACGGGCAGTACTTC. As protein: CASSLGQGAYGQYF.

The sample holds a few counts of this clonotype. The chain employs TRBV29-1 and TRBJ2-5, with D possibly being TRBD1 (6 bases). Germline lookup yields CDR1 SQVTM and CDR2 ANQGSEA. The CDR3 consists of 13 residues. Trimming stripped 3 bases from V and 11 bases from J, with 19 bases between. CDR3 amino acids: CSVEEQGRDEQYF. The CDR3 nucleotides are TGCAGCGTTGAGGAACAGGGTAGGGATGAGCAGTACTTC.